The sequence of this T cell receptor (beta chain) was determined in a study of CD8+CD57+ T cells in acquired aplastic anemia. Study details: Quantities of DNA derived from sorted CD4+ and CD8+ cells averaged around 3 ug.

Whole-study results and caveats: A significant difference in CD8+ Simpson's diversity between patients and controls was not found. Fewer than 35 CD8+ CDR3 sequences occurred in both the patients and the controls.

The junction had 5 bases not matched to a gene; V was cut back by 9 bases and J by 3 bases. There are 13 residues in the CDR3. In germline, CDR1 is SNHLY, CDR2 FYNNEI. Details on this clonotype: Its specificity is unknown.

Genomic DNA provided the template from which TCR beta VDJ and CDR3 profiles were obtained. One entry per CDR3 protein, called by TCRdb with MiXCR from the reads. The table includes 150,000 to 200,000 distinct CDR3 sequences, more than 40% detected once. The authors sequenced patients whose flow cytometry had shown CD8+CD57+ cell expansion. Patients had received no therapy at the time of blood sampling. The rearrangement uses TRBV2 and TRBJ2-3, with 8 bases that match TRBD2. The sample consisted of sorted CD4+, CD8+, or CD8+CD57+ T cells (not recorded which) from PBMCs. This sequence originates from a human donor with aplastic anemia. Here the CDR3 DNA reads TGTGCCAGTCAACTAGCGGATACAGATACGCAGTATTTT. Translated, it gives CASQLADTDTQYF.